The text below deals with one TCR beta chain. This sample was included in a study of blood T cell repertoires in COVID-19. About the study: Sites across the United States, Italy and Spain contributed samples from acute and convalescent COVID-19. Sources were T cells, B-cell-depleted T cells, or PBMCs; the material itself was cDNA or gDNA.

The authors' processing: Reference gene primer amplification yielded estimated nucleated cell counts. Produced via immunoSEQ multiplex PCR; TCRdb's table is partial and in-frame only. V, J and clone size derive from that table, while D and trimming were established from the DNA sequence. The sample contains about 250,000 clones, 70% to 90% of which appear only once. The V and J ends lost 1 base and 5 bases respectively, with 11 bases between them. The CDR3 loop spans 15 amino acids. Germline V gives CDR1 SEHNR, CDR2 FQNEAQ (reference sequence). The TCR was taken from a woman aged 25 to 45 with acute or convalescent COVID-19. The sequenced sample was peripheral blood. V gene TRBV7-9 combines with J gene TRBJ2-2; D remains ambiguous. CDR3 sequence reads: CASSLGRQATGELFF. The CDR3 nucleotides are TGTGCCAGCAGCTTAGGGCGCCAAGCGACCGGGGAGCTGTTTTTT.